Presented here are 13 T cell receptor beta chains from one specimen sequenced in a study of T cell responses to AZD1222 COVID-19 vaccine. Generated by immunoSEQ multiplex PCR, the TCRdb table keeps only in-frame clones and is missing some. The sample includes 200,000 to 250,000 clones, roughly 94% of them seen just once. Source: peripheral blood, taken 28 days after the second dose of the MenACWY control vaccine. The receptor set was obtained from an adult who received the MenACWY meningococcal vaccine as a control.

The chain combines TRBV24-1 with TRBJ1-6, with D possibly matching TRBD1 (6 bases). Germline loops: CDR1 KGHDR, CDR2 SFDVKD. This CDR3 has 18 amino acids. Trimming took off 1 base at V and 9 bases at J, with 21 bases between the two ends. The chain's CDR3 is CATSDLGQGGPGGSPLHF. The CDR3 coding sequence is TGTGCCACCAGTGATTTAGGTCAAGGGGGACCTGGGGGTTCACCCCTCCACTTT.

The J gene is TRBJ2-2, the V gene TRBV6-6; D is uncertain. The germline CDR1 and CDR2 sequences are MNHNY and SVGAGI (reference sequence). Trimming shortened V by 4 bases and J by 1 base, and 4 bases separated the two germline ends. The CDR3 loop spans 13 amino acids. The CDR3 sequence: CASSFQNTGELFF. CDR3 nucleotide sequence: TGTGCCAGCAGTTTTCAGAACACCGGGGAGCTGTTTTTT.

V and J are TRBV4-1 and TRBJ2-3; D might be TRBD1 (5 bases). Trimming removed 3 bases at V and 5 bases at J, with 9 bases between. The germline CDR1 and CDR2 sequences are MGHRA and YSYEKL. The length of the CDR3 is 13 residues. CDR3 bases: TGCGCCAGCAGCCAGGCAGGGATAGATACGCAGTATTTT. Amino acid sequence: CASSQAGIDTQYF.

The chain combines TRBV2 with TRBJ1-2; D gene uncertain. Germline-derived CDR1 and CDR2 are SNHLY and FYNNEI. The V end was cut by 3 bases, the J end by 8 bases, with 16 bases between. The length of the CDR3 is 14 residues. CDR3 protein: CASSERTAIEGYTF. CDR3 nucleotides: TGTGCCAGCAGTGAGCGGACCGCGATAGAGGGCTACACCTTC.

The V gene is TRBV30, the J gene TRBJ1-6, with 7 bases aligning to TRBD1. The CDR3 has 14 residues. The V segment lost 5 bases and the J segment 6 bases; nucleotides outside the gene matches: 7. The V gene's germline CDR1 is GTSNPN and CDR2 SVGIG (reference sequence). CDR3 amino acids: CAWERDSGNSPLHF. The CDR3 coding sequence is TGTGCCTGGGAGAGGGACAGTGGTAATTCACCCCTCCACTTT.

DNA of the CDR3: TGTGCCAGCAGCGGGACCGACTATGGCTACACCTTC. This sequence encodes CASSGTDYGYTF. The genes are TRBV2 and TRBJ1-2, with TRBD1 as a possible D gene (5 bases). CDR1 is SNHLY and CDR2 is FYNNEI in the germline V gene. V gave up 6 bases and J gave up 3 bases, with 8 bases separating them. The CDR3 runs 12 residues.

The chain couples TRBV28 to TRBJ1-1, with 9 nucleotides matching TRBD1. CDR3 size: 16 residues. J lost 0 bases, V lost 7 bases, and 9 bases had no gene match. Germline V gene lookup returns CDR1 MDHEN and CDR2 SYDVKM. The CDR3 sequence is CASTQPGTGLNTEAFF. The CDR3 coding sequence is TGTGCCAGCACTCAACCGGGGACAGGGTTGAACACTGAAGCTTTCTTT. Variable domain in full (rest from reference TRBV28 and TRBJ1-1): DVKVTQSSRYLVKRTGEKVFLECVQDMDHENMFWYRQDPGLGLRLIYFSYDVKMKEKGDIPEGYSVSREKKERFSLILESASTNQTSMYLCASTQPGTGLNTEAFFGQGTRLTVV.

The V and J genes are TRBV6-5 and TRBJ1-1; D is unclear. Trimming removed 5 bases from V and 1 base from J, with 11 bases in between. The CDR3 has 14 amino acids. Germline V gene sequence: CDR1 MNHEY, CDR2 SVGAGI. The CDR3 reads CASSPRVGNTEAFF. The CDR3 DNA reads as TGTGCCAGCAGTCCCCGAGTAGGGAACACTGAAGCTTTCTTT.

This clone was seen a single time. V usage is TRBV5-8 and J usage is TRBJ2-5; D may match TRBD1 or TRBD2 (6 bases each). CDR3 size: 17 residues. CDR1 is SGHTS and CDR2 is YDEGEE in the germline V gene. The V and J ends lost 0 bases and 4 bases respectively, with 19 bases between them. CDR3 residues: CASSLVGGSNVRETQYF. Here the CDR3 DNA reads TGTGCCAGCAGCTTGGTGGGGGGCAGCAATGTACGAGAGACCCAGTACTTC.

The chain joins TRBV6-5 to TRBJ2-1; unclear D gene. V was pared by 8 bases and J by 0 bases, with 14 bases between. This CDR3 has 15 residues. Per germline, CDR1 MNHEY and CDR2 SVGAGI. CDR3 bases: TGTGCCAGCGGCATTACCCCGAGCTCCTACAATGAGCAGTTCTTC. It specifies CASGITPSSYNEQFF.

This chain joins TRBV25-1 and TRBJ1-2, with D unclear. Trimming shortened V by 7 bases and J by 6 bases, and 9 bases separated the two germline ends. This CDR3 spans 11 amino acids. Germline lookup yields CDR1 MGHDK and CDR2 SYGVNS. The CDR3 nucleotides read TGTGCCAGCATGTCCCCTAATGGCTACACCTTC. Protein product: CASMSPNGYTF.

The rearrangement links TRBV14 to TRBJ1-1; no clear D. V was clipped by 1 base and J by 5 bases, with 11 bases between them. CDR1 is SGHDN and CDR2 is FVKESK in the germline V gene. CDR3 length: 14 residues. DNA for the CDR3: TGTGCCAGCAGCCAAGTTGGTGGTGGTACTGAAGCTTTCTTT. Protein: CASSQVGGGTEAFF.

This chain uses TRBV19 with TRBJ2-2; no clear D. Trimming took off 3 bases at V and 6 bases at J, with 11 bases between the two ends. Germline CDR1 LNHDA, CDR2 SQIVND (reference sequence). This CDR3 contains 14 residues. The CDR3 spells CASSILRASGELFF. CDR3 sequence (DNA): TGTGCCAGTAGTATCTTACGAGCGTCCGGGGAGCTGTTTTTT.